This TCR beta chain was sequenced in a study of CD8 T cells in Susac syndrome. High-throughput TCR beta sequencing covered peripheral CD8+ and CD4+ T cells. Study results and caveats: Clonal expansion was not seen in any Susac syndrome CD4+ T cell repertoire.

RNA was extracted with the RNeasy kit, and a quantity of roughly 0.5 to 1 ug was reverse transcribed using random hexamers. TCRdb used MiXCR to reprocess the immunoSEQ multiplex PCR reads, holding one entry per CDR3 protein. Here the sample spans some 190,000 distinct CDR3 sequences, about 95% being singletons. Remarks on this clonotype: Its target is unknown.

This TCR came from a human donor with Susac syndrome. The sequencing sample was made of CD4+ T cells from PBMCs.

The CDR3 DNA sequence: TGCAGTGCTAGAGAAGGGGTAGATTCACCCCTCCACTTT. Encoded protein: CSAREGVDSPLHF. The chain carries TRBV20-1 and TRBJ1-6, with D perhaps matching TRBD1 (5 bases). The CDR3 has 13 amino acids. V was pared by 0 bases and J by 8 bases, with 8 bases between. Germline V gene lookup returns CDR1 DFQATT and CDR2 SNEGSKA (reference sequence).